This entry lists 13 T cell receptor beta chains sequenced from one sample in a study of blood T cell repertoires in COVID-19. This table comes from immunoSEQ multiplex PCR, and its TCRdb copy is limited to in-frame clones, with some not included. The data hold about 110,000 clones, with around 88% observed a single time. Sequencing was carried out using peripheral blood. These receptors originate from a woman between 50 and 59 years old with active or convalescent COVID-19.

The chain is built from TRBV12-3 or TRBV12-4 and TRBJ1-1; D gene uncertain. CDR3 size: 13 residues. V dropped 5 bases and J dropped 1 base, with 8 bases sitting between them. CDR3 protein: CASSHNRNTEAFF. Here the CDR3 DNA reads TGTGCCAGCAGTCACAACAGGAACACTGAAGCTTTCTTT.

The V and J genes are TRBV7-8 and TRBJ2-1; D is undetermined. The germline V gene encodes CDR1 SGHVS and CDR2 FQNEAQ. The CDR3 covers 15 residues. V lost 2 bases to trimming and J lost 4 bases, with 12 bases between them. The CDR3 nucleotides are TGTGCCAGCAGCTTACTCCTCGGTGGTTACAATGAGCAGTTCTTC. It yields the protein CASSLLLGGYNEQFF.

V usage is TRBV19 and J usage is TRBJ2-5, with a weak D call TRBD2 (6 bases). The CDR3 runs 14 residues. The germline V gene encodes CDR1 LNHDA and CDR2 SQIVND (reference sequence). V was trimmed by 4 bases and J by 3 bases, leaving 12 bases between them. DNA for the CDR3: TGTGCCAGTAGTACTCCGGGACTCAAAGAGACCCAGTACTTC. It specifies CASSTPGLKETQYF.

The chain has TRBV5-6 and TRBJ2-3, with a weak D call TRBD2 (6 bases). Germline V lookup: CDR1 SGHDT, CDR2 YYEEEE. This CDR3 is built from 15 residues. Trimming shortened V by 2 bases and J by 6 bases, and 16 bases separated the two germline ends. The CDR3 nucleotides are TGTGCCAGCAGCTTAGGAACGGGAGTCCCCGATACGCAGTATTTT. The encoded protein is CASSLGTGVPDTQYF.

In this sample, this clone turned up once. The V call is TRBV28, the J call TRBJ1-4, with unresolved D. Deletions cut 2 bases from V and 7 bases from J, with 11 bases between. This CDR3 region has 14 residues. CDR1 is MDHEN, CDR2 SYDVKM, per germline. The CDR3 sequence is CASSLVSGSEKLFF. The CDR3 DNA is TGTGCCAGCAGTTTAGTCTCGGGGAGTGAAAAACTGTTTTTT.

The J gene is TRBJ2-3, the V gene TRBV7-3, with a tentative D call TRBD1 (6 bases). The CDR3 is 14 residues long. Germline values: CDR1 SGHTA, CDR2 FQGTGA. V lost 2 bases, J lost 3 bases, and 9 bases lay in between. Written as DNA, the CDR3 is TGTGCCAGCAGCTTAGGGGACACAACAGATACGCAGTATTTT. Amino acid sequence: CASSLGDTTDTQYF.

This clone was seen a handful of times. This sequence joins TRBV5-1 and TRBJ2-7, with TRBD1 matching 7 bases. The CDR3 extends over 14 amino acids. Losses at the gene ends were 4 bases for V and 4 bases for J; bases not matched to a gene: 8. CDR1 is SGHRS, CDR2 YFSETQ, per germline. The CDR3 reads CASSIDRVGYEQYF. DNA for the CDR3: TGCGCCAGCAGCATAGACAGGGTAGGTTACGAGCAGTACTTC.

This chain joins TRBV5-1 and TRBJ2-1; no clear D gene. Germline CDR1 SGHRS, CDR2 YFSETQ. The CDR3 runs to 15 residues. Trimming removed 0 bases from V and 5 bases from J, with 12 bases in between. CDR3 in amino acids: CASSLALGHNNEQFF. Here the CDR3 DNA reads TGCGCCAGCAGCTTGGCCCTGGGCCACAACAATGAGCAGTTCTTC.

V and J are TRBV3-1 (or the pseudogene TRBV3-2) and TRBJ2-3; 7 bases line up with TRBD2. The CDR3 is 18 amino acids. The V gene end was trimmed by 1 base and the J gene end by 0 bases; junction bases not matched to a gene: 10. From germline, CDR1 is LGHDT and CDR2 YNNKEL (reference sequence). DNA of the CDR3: TGTGCCAGCAGCCAAGTTGGCGGGAGAGGGATAAGCACAGATACGCAGTATTTT. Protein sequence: CASSQVGGRGISTDTQYF.

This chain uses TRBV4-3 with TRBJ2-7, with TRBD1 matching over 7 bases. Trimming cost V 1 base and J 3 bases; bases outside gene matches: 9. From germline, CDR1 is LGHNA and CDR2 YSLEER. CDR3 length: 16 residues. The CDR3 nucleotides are TGCGCCAGCAGCCAAGGTGTGGGACAGTCGAACTACGAGCAGTACTTC. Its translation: CASSQGVGQSNYEQYF.

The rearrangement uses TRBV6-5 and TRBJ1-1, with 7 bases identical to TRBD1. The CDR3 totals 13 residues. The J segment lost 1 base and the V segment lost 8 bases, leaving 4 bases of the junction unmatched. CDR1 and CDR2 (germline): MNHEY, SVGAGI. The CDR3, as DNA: TGTGCCAGCGGAAACAGGGGGAACACTGAAGCTTTCTTT. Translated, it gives CASGNRGNTEAFF.

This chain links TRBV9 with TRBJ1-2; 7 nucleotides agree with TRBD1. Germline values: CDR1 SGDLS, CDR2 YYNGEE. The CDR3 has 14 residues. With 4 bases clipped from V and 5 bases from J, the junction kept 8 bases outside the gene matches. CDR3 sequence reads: CASSRGTADYGYTF. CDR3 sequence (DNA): TGTGCCAGCAGCCGTGGGACAGCCGATTATGGCTACACCTTC.

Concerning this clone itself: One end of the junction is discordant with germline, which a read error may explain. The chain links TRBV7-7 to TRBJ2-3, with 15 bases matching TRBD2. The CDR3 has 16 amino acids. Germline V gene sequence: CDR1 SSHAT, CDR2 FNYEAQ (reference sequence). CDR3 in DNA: TGTGCTAGCAGCCTCGGGACTAGCGGGGGGTCAGATACGCAGTATTTT. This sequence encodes CASSLGTSGGSDTQYF. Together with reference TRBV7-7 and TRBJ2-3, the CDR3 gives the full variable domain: GAGVSQSPRYKVTKRGQDVTLRCDPISSHATLYWYQQALGQGPEFLTYFNYEAQPDKSGLPSDRFSAERPEGSISTLTIQRTEQRDSAMYRCASSLGTSGGSDTQYFGPGTRLTVL.